This T cell receptor (beta chain) is drawn from a study of T cell responses to AZD1222 COVID-19 vaccine. Broader study findings: Among those given AZD1222, only five to seven were seropositive at baseline. Rises in breadth and depth of Spike-specific TCRs came after two AZD1222 doses. Reportedly, close to half of spike-specific TCRs are directed against unmutated variant regions.

As concerns this clone: Its matching antigen is unknown.

The CDR3 covers 15 residues. Germline V gene data show CDR1 as KGHSH and CDR2 as LQKENI. V was clipped by 3 bases and J by 4 bases, with 13 bases between them. Measured with immunoSEQ multiplex PCR; TCRdb has only the in-frame clones, and not every one. The table lists about 79,000 clones, 90% to 95% of them singletons. V usage is TRBV18 and J usage is TRBJ2-1; weak D call: TRBD2 (6 bases). This specimen consisted of peripheral blood, obtained on day 0 of MenACWY control vaccination. This TCR was sampled from an adult in good health. The CDR3 loop is CASSPRVGGYNEQFF. In nucleotides, the CDR3 is TGTGCCAGCTCACCGAGAGTGGGGGGATACAATGAGCAGTTCTTC.